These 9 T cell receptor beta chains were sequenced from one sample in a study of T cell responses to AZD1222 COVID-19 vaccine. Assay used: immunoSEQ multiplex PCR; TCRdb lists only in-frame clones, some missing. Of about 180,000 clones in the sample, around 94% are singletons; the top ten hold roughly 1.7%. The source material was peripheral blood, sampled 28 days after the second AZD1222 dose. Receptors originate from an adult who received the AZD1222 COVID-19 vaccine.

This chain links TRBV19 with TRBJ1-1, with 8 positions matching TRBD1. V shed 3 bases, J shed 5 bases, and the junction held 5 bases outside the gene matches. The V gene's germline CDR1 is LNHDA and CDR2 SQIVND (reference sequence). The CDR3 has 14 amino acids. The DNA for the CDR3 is TGTGCCAGTAGTATGGCAGGGGGCTGGACTGAAGCTTTCTTT. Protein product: CASSMAGGWTEAFF. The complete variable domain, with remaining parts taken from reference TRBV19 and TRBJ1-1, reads DGGITQSPKYLFRKEGQNVTLSCEQNLNHDAMYWYRQDPGQGLRLIYYSQIVNDFQKGDIAEGYSVSREKKESFPLTVTSAQKNPTAFYLCASSMAGGWTEAFFGQGTRLTVV.

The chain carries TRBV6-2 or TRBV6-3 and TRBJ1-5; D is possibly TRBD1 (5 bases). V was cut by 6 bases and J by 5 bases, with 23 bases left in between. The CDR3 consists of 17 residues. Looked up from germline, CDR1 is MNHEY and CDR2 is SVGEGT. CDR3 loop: CASSPAGRPRVHQPQHF. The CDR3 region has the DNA TGTGCCAGCAGCCCCGCAGGAAGGCCCAGGGTCCATCAGCCCCAGCATTTT.

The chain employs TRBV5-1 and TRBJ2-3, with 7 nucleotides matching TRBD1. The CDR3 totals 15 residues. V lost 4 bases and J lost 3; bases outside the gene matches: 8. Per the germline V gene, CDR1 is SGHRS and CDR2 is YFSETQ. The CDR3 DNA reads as TGCGCCAGCAGCACCGGACAGGCAGGGACAGATACGCAGTATTTT. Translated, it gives CASSTGQAGTDTQYF.

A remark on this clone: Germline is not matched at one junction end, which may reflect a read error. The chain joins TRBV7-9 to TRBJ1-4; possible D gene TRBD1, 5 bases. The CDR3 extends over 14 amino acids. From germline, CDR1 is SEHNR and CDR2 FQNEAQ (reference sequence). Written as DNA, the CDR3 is TGTGCCAGCAGTCCACAACCTTCTCAGGGAAGGATTTGTTTT. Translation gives CASSPQPSQGRICF.

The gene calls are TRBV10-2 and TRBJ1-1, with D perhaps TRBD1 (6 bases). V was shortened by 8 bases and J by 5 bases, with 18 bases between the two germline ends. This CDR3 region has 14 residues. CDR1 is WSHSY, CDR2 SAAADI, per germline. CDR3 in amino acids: CASVLGRGKTEAFF. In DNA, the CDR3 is TGCGCCAGCGTTCTCGGAAGGGGGAAAACTGAAGCTTTCTTT.

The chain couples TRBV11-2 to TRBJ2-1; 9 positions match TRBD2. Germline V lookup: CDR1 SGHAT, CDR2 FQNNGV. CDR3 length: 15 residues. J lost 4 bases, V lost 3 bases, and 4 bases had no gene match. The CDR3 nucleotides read TGTGCCAGCAGCTTTTTGCGGGGGGGGTACAATGAGCAGTTCTTC. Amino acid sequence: CASSFLRGGYNEQFF.

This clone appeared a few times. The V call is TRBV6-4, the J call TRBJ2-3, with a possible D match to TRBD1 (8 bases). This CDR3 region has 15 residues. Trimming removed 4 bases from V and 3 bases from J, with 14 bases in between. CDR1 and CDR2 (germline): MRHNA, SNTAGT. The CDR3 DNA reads TGTGCCAGCAGTGGCGGACAGGGAGGGACAGATACGCAGTATTTT. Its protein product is CASSGGQGGTDTQYF.

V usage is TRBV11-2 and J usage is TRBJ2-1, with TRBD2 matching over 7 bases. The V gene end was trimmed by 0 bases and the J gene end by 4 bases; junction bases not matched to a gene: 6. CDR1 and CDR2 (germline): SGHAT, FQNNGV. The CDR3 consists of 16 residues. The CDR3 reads CASSLDPGGVYNEQFF. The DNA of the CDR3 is TGTGCCAGCAGCTTAGACCCGGGGGGAGTTTACAATGAGCAGTTCTTC.

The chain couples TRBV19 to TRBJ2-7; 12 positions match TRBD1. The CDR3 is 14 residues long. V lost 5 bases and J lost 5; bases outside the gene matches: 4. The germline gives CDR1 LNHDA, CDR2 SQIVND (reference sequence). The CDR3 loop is CASSWGTGGNEQYF. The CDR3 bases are TGTGCCAGTAGTTGGGGGACAGGGGGCAACGAGCAGTACTTC.